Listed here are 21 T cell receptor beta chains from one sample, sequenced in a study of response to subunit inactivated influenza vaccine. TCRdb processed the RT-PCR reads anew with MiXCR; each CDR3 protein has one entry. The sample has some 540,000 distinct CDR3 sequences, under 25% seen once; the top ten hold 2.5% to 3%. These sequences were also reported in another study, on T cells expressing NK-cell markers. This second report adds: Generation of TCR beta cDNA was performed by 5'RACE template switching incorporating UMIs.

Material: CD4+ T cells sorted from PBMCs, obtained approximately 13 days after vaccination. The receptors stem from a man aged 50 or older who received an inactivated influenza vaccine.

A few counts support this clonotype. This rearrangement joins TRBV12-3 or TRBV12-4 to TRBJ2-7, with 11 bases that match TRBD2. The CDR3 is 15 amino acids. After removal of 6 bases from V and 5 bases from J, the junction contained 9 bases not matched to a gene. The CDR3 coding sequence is TGTGCCAGCAGCCCTCGGACTAGCGGGTACGACGAGCAGTACTTC. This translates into CASSPRTSGYDEQYF.

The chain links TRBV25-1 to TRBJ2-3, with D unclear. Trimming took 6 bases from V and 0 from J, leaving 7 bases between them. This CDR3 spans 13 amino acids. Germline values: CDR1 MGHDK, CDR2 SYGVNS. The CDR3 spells CASRVGSTDTQYF. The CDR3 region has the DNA TGTGCCAGCAGGGTGGGCAGCACAGATACGCAGTATTTT.

The CDR3 sequence is CASSPPLSSYEQYF. The CDR3, as DNA: TGTGCCAGCAGCCCCCCTCTAAGCTCCTACGAGCAGTACTTC. The chain has TRBV7-2 and TRBJ2-7; no reliable D call. The germline CDR1 and CDR2 sequences are SGHTA and FQGNSA. Trimming shortened V by 5 bases and J by 0 bases, and 11 bases separated the two germline ends. This CDR3 is 14 amino acids long. Supplemented by reference TRBV7-2 and TRBJ2-7, the full variable domain reads GAGVSQSPSNKVTEKGKDVELRCDPISGHTALYWYRQSLGQGLEFLIYFQGNSAPDKSGLPSDRFSAERTGGSVSTLTIQRTQQEDSAVYLCASSPPLSSYEQYFGPGTRLTVT.

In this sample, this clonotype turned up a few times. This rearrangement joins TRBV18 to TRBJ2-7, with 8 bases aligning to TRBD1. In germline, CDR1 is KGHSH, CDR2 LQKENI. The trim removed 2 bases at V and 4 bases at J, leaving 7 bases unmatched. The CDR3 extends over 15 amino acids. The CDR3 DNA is TGTGCCAGCTCACCAATGCGGACAGGGTGGTACGAGCAGTACTTC. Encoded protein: CASSPMRTGWYEQYF.

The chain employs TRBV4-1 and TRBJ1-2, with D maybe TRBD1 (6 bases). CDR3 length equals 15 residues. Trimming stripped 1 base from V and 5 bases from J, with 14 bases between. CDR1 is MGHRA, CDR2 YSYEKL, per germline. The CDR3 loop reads CASSQGRTVLYGYTF. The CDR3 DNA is TGCGCCAGCAGCCAAGGGAGGACAGTCTTATATGGCTACACCTTC.

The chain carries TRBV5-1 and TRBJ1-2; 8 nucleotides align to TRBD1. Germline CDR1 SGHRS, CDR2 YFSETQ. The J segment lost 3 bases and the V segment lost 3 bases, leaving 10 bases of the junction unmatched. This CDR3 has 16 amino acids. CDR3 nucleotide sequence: TGCGCCAGCAGCTCGAACATCGGACAGGGACACTATGGCTACACCTTC. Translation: CASSSNIGQGHYGYTF. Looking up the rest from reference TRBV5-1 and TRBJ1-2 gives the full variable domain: KAGVTQTPRYLIKTRGQQVTLSCSPISGHRSVSWYQQTPGQGLQFLFEYFSETQRNKGNFPGRFSGRQFSNSRSEMNVSTLELGDSALYLCASSSNIGQGHYGYTFGSGTRLTVV.

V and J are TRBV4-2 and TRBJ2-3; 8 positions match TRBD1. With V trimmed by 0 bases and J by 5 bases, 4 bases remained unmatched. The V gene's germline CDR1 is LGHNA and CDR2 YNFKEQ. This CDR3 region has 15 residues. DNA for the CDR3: TGTGCCAGCAGCCAAGACTACGGACAGGGAGATACGCAGTATTTT. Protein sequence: CASSQDYGQGDTQYF.

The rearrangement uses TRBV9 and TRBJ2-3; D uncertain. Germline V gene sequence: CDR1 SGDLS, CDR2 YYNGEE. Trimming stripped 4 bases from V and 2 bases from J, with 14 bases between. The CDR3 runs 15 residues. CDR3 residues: CASSPRTTHTDTQYF. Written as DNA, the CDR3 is TGTGCCAGCAGCCCCAGGACCACTCACACAGATACGCAGTATTTT.

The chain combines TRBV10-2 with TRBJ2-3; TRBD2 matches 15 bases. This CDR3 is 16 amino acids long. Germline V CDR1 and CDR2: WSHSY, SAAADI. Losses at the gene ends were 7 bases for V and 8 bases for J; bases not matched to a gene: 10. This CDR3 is CASTSSPGLAGGTQYF. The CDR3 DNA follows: TGCGCCAGCACCTCAAGTCCGGGACTAGCGGGAGGTACGCAGTATTTT.

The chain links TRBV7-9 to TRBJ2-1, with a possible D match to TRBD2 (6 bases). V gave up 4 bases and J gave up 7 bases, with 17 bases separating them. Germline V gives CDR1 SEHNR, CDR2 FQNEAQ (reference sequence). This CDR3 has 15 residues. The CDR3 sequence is CASSSGTLKVNEQFF. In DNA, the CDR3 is TGTGCCAGCAGCTCCGGGACTCTAAAGGTGAATGAGCAGTTCTTC.

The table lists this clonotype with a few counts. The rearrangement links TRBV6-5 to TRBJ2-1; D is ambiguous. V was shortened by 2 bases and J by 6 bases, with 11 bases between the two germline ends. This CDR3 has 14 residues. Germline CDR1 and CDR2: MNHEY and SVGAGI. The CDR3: CASSYRAGRNEQFF. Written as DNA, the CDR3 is TGTGCCAGCAGTTACAGGGCCGGACGCAATGAGCAGTTCTTC.

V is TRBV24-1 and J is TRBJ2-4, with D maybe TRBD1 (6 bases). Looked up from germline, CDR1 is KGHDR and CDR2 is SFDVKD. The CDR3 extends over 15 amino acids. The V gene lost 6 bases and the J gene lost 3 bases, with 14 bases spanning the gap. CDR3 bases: TGTGCCACCAGTCAGGGGAGTAGTGGCAAAAACATTCAGTACTTC. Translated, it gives CATSQGSSGKNIQYF.

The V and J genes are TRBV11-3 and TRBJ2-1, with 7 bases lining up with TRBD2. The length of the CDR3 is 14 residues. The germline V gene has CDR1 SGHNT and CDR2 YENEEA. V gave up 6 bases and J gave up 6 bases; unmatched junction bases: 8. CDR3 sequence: CASSPDTSANEQFF. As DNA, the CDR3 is TGTGCCAGCAGTCCTGACACTAGCGCCAATGAGCAGTTCTTC.

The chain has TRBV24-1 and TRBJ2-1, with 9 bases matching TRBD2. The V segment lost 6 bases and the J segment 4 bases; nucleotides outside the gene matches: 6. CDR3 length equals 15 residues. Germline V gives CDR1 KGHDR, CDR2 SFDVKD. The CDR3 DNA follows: TGTGCCACCAGTCCCCCTAGCGGGACTTACAATGAGCAGTTCTTC. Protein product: CATSPPSGTYNEQFF.

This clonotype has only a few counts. CDR3 amino acids: CASSLPDRGAEAFF. DNA for the CDR3: TGTGCCAGCAGCTTGCCGGACAGGGGAGCCGAAGCTTTCTTT. The rearrangement links TRBV7-8 to TRBJ1-1; 9 nucleotides agree with TRBD1. J lost 8 bases, V lost 3 bases, and 7 bases had no gene match. The CDR3 runs 14 residues. Germline-derived CDR1 and CDR2 are SGHVS and FQNEAQ.

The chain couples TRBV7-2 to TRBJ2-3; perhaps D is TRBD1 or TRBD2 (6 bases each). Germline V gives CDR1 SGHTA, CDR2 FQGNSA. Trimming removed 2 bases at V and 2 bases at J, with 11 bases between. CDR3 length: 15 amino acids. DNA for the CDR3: TGTGCCAGCAGCTTAATCGGGGGCGACACAGATACGCAGTATTTT. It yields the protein CASSLIGGDTDTQYF.

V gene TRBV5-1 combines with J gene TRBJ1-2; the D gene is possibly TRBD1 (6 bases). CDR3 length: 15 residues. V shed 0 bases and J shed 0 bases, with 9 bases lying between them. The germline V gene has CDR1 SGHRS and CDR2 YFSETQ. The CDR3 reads CASSLAEGANYGYTF. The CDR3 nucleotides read TGCGCCAGCAGCTTGGCTGAGGGGGCTAACTATGGCTACACCTTC.

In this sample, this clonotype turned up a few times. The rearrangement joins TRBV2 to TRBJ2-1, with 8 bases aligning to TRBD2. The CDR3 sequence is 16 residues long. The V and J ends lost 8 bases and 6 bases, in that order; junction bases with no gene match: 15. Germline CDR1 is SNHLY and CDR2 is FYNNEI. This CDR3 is CASEGQLTGGANEQFF. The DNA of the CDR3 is TGTGCCAGCGAGGGACAACTAACGGGAGGGGCCAATGAGCAGTTCTTC.

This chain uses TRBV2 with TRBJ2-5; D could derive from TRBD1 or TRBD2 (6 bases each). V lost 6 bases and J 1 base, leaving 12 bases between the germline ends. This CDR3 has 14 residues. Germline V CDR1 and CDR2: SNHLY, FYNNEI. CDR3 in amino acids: CASSQGTVQETQYF. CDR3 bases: TGTGCCAGCAGCCAGGGGACTGTCCAAGAGACCCAGTACTTC.

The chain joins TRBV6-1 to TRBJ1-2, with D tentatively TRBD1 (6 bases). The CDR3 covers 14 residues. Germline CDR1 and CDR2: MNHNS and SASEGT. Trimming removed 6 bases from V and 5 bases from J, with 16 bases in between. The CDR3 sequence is CASRQRQETYGYTF. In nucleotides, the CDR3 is TGTGCCAGCAGACAAAGACAGGAAACATATGGCTACACCTTC.

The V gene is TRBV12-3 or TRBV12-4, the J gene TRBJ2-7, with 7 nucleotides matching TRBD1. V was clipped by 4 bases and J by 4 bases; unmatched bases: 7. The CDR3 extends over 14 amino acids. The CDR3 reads CASSSSWTGYEQYF. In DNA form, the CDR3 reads TGTGCCAGCAGTTCCTCATGGACAGGATACGAGCAGTACTTC.